This record looks at one T cell receptor beta chain sequence and its context. There are a few counts of this clone. No cognate antigen has been identified for it. Base quality data are lacking; no much larger clone is found one base away. The cohort consisted of 600 to 750 healthy bone marrow donors. At the time of sampling, every cohort member was nominally healthy, though immune exposures that went unrecorded were likely present. The donor tested CMV seropositive, placing the donor among the 290 or so seropositive members of the cohort. Every donor gave a peripheral blood sample, and the peripheral blood mononuclear cells from that sample were used for TCR beta sequencing. Genomic DNA extraction from the blood cell samples was performed with the Qiagen DNeasy Blood Extraction Kit. Reading the germline V gene gives CDR1 MDHEN and CDR2 SYDVKM. The CDR3, cysteine through phenylalanine, is 12 amino acids long. Only the CDR3 DNA is retained, 36 bases long and in frame from the first base. Cut back by 7 bases and 3 bases, the V and J ends lie 9 bases apart.

This record belongs to a study of cytomegalovirus exposure and HLA in healthy donors (dated by TCRdb to about 2017). Regarding the research as a whole: An earlier analysis of roughly 500 of the donors reported roughly 270 Gb of sequence data and some 120 million unique TCR beta sequences from about 200 million T cells. On average, roughly 240,000 unique TCR beta nucleotide sequences were sequenced per donor among 300 to 500 genotyped donors of the cohort, with about 17% of those sequences being non-productive. To study patterns of TCR occurrence, a later analysis re-analyzed previously published TCR beta repertoires from 650 to 750 donors and added high-resolution HLA genotyping. Every discovery cohort repertoire had been produced on one sequencing platform. High-throughput TCR immunosequencing, statistical association of individual TCRs with disease status, and machine learning were combined to predict cytomegalovirus infection status. About 300 gigabases of sequencing data and tens of millions of unique TCR sequences were included in an early release covering under 650 HLA-typed donors. Donor age, sex, ethnicity and CMV serostatus were compiled alongside the repertoire data. Four to six DR-DQ haplotypes were handled as single units for association and clustering, since linkage in the cohort was strong. Class I and class II HLA loci were covered by the typing at four-digit resolution. Besides the first cohort of about 730 subjects, a separate validation cohort made up of 90 to 150 different subjects was used. The later analysis used no new phenotypic data to find candidate immune exposures, relying instead on TCR beta sequences and their occurrence across donors. The T cell repertoires of 670 or so subjects were profiled by immunosequencing and related to cytomegalovirus serostatus. The study aimed to test whether cataloging public T cell receptors could reveal signatures of past pathogen exposure. The number of donors typed differed by locus, with 629-630 for A, B, C, DRB1 and DQB1, around 560 for DQA1, 600 to 610 for DPA1, and some 450 for DPB1. In a later genetic analysis, genome-wide SNP genotypes for about three fifths of the roughly 670 donors were used, and that subset was treated as a discovery cohort. The genetic ancestry cluster associated with self-reported Caucasian donors included 65% to 90% of the approximately 410 genotyped donors. An earlier analysis of 587 of the donors used high-throughput TCR beta sequencing to judge whether each TCR beta V gene segment behaved as functional or pseudogenic. Study-level results and caveats: Three of the identified cytomegalovirus-associated TCR beta chains were confirmed in vitro to be specific for cytomegalovirus antigens. Roughly uniform sequencing depth across donors was assumed in presence/absence analyses, although this assumption may not hold. A later analysis reported that several top co-occurrence clusters appeared linked to parvovirus B19, influenza, CMV and Epstein-Barr virus. Because HLA typing was missing for some donors at each locus, association tests included only the typed subset. Most TCR sequences were observed very rarely across donors, whereas some public TCRs were present in many individuals. Some IMGT-functional V segments, including TRBV6-2 and TRBV6-3, could not be distinguished by the 87-base-pair reads and were therefore excluded. A later genetic analysis reported fewer N-insertions in productive TCRs among donors in an Asian-associated ancestry cluster than the roughly 720-donor mean. In a later analysis, more than 15,000 TCR beta sequences were associated with specific HLA alleles at a false discovery rate of 0.05. The classifier was reported to diagnose cytomegalovirus status with high specificity and sensitivity in both the original and validation cohorts. This cohort had only TCR beta chains sequenced, and the lack of alpha or paired-chain data limited which features could be detected. When HLA alleles, especially DR and DQ, strongly co-occurred, TCR associations were difficult to assign to individual alleles. A total of 164 TCR beta chains were listed by the study as associated with cytomegalovirus. According to a later analysis, most CMV-associated TCR beta chains appeared to be HLA-restricted, and the HLA associations seemed to be driven largely by CMV exposure. The only immune exposure information available for the cohort was CMV serostatus. Because counts were too low, about 17 rarely observed V segments, including chromosome 9 orphons, were excluded from the earlier analysis of 587 of the donors. A later analysis found that HLA-associated TCR beta chains were more clonally expanded and had lower generation probabilities than equally common non-associated chains. A later analysis found that TCR association rates varied across HLA loci, with DRB1 alleles showing the most associated TCRs and HLA-C alleles the fewest. In an earlier analysis of approximately 590 of the donors, most TCR beta V segments were observed in productive rearrangements about 90% or about 30% of the time, broadly matching IMGT annotations. A further reported finding was that TCR beta sequences accurately predicted the HLA-A and HLA-B alleles for most subjects in the first cohort. Correlated functional status among segregating V segments might be attributable to linkage disequilibrium, but an unknown experimental factor could not be ruled out. According to the authors, the approach could potentially be generalized to other disease states and immunological phenotypes. A cluster of highly shared sequence variants was judged likely to be a technical artifact of the sequencing pipeline. V-gene and J-gene trimming of TCR beta chains was associated with a missense DCLRE1C variant in a later genetic analysis, and the association was replicated in an independent cohort.

Libraries were built with the immunoSEQ multiplex PCR assay. For the multiplex PCR, a mixture combining 60 forward primers for TCR Vbeta segments and 13 reverse primers for TCR Jbeta segments was used. A multiplex PCR assay on genomic DNA amplified the CDR3 region of rearranged TCR beta genes. Amplified TCR beta libraries were sequenced as 87-base-pair reads on the Illumina HiSeq System. The original methods were these. A later analysis tallied around 80 million unique TCR beta chains across the 666 repertoires, and around 10 million of those chains were shared by two or more donors. Raw reads were error-corrected and collapsed into unique sequences by a nearest-neighbor algorithm in which closely related sequences were merged to remove PCR and sequencing errors. Alignment of CDR3 sequences to IMGT reference sequences was used to assign V, D and J gene segments. For a sequence to be retained, a match of at least six nucleotides to both a V gene segment and a J gene segment was required. Rearrangements were called productive when the CDR3 lacked stop codons and stayed in frame with V and J; all others were non-productive. Following IMGT convention, CDR3 was defined as the stretch from the second conserved V-encoded cysteine to the conserved J-encoded phenylalanine. In an earlier analysis of 587 of the donors, sequences lacking an unambiguous match to a single V gene segment were excluded. An earlier analysis of a few hundred of the donors called V segments functional above 56.7% productive rearrangements and segregating when the between-donor standard deviation exceeded 5%. A statistical classification framework was built to diagnose cytomegalovirus status from the catalog of TCR beta chain sequences. In a later analysis, V and J genes were assigned by comparing TCR nucleotide sequences against IMGT/GENE-DB human TR gene sequences. In a later analysis, CDR3 sequences and most-parsimonious VDJ recombination scenarios were assigned using the TCRdist pipeline. A later analysis defined each TCR beta chain by its CDR3 amino acid sequence plus V-gene family, and excluded reads lacking a unique V-gene family. As a way to deal with suspected cross-contamination and a sequencing artifact, a later analysis dropped roughly 600 nucleotide sequences that were highly shared and had low generation probability. A later analysis calculated a clonal expansion index for each public chain from normalized within-repertoire ranks of inferred template counts. In a later analysis, generation probabilities were computed using a VDJ recombination model fitted to out-of-frame rearrangements, and the results were checked against IGoR. Hypergeometric tests were used in a later analysis to score TCR-TCR, TCR-HLA and TCR-CMV co-occurrence, with a repertoire-size bias correction applied to the TCR pairs. False discovery rates were estimated in a later analysis by permuting HLA or CMV assignments 20 times. In a later analysis, co-occurring TCRs were grouped using DBSCAN, and TCRdist sequence similarity was added for clustering within HLA-allele-positive subsets. Repertoires with fewer than 30,000 or more than 120,000 public chains were left out of co-occurrence clustering, as were a handful of repertoires with anomalous nucleotide sharing. In TCRdb, the immuneACCESS table is reduced to in-frame sequences with V and J assigned. These tables do not hold every clone; where another copy was compared, an unresolved V gene accounts for under half, and the others remain unexplained. V, J and clone size were drawn from that table, and D and trimming were deduced from the DNA. The sample table contains 130,000 to 150,000 clones; only one count was recorded for 60% to 85% of them. The ten biggest clones cover less than 3.5% of the sample.

Sample: PBMCs. This TCR was sampled from a man in his forties in good health and CMV-seropositive. Recombination connected TRBV28 to TRBJ1-1, with the D segment identity uncertain. The sequence in DNA is TGTGCCAGCAATTCGGGTGACACTGAAGCTTTCTTT. It is translated as CASNSGDTEAFF. The entire variable domain, with the stretches around the CDR3 drawn from the reference TRBV28 and TRBJ1-1 proteins, is DVKVTQSSRYLVKRTGEKVFLECVQDMDHENMFWYRQDPGLGLRLIYFSYDVKMKEKGDIPEGYSVSREKKERFSLILESASTNQTSMYLCASNSGDTEAFFGQGTRLTVV.